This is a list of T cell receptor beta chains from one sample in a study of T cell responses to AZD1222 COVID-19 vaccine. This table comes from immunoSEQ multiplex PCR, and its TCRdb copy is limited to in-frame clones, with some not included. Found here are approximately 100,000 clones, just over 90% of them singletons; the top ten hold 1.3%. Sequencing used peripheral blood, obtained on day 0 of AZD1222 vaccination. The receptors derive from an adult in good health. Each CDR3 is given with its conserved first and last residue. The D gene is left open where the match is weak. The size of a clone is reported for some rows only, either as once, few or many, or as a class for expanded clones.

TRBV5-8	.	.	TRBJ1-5	CASSLGPAQHF	TGTGCCAGCAGCTTGGGTCCAGCCCAGCATTTT
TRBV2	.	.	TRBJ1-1	CASDSYRDTEAFF	TGTGCCAGCGATAGTTACAGGGACACTGAAGCTTTCTTT
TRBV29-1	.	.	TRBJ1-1	CSVYIGLRGTEAFF	TGCAGCGTGTACATCGGGCTTAGGGGCACTGAAGCTTTCTTT
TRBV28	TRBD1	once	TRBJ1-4	CASSRAGGDEKLFF	TGTGCCAGCAGTCGAGCAGGGGGGGATGAAAAACTGTTTTTT
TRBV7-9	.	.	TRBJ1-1	CASSLPIMGGSAFF	TGTGCCAGCAGCTTACCCATCATGGGAGGGTCGGCTTTCTTT
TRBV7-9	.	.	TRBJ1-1	CASSLGGTFYTEAFF	TGTGCCAGCAGCTTAGGGGGGACATTCTACACTGAAGCTTTCTTT
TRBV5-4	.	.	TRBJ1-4	CASSSAGTNFGKLFF	TGTGCCAGCAGCTCCGCCGGGACAAACTTTGGAAAACTGTTTTTT
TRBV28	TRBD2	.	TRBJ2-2	CASSSIAGPTGELFF	TGTGCCAGCAGTTCCATAGCGGGACCCACCGGGGAGCTGTTTTTT
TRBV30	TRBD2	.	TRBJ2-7	CAWSFSGGAYEQYF	TGTGCCTGGAGTTTTAGCGGGGGGGCCTACGAGCAGTACTTC
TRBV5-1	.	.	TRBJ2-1	CASSAGTGNEQFF	TGCGCCAGCAGCGCCGGCACAGGGAATGAGCAGTTCTTC
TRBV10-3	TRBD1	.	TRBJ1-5	CAISESAGGQPQHF	TGTGCCATCAGTGAGAGTGCAGGGGGCCAGCCCCAGCATTTT
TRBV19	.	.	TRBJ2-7	CASSIVPGVEGYEQYF	TGTGCCAGTAGTATAGTCCCCGGTGTCGAGGGCTACGAGCAGTACTTC
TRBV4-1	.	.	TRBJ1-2	CASSLKSGIIYGYTF	TGCGCCAGCAGCCTCAAGTCGGGCATAATCTATGGCTACACCTTC
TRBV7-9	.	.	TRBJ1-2	CASSLGTDTGYTF	TGTGCCAGCAGCTTAGGTACAGACACGGGCTACACCTTC
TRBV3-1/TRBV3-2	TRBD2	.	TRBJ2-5	CASSQGREGTQYF	TGTGCCAGCAGCCAAGGCAGGGAGGGGACCCAGTACTTC
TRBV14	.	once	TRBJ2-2	CASSQDTLATGELFF	TGTGCCAGCAGCCAAGATACCCTAGCGACCGGGGAGCTGTTTTTT
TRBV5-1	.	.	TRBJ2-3	CASSASMHERDRYF	TGCGCCAGCAGCGCCTCCATGCATGAACGAGACCGTTATTTT
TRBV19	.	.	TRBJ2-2	CASSILGTPNTGELFF	TGTGCCAGTAGTATCCTGGGGACTCCGAACACCGGGGAGCTGTTTTTT
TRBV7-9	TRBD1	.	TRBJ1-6	CASSLSGQVVYNSPLHF	TGTGCCAGCAGCTTAAGTGGACAGGTCGTTTATAATTCACCCCTCCACTTT
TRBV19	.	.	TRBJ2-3	CASSIGGSTDTQYF	TGTGCCAGTAGTATAGGGGGTAGCACAGATACGCAGTATTTT
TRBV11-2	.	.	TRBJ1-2	CASTLGRTPFYGYTF	TGTGCCAGCACCCTCGGGAGGACCCCATTCTATGGCTACACCTTC
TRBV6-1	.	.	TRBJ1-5	CASRRQPVDSQPQHF	TGTGCCAGCAGGAGACAGCCGGTTGATAGTCAGCCCCAGCATTTT
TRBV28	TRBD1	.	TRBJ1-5	CASKDREVNQPQHF	TGTGCCAGCAAGGACAGGGAAGTCAATCAGCCCCAGCATTTT
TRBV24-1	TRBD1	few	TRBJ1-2	CATSEATGTYGYTF	TGTGCCACCAGTGAAGCGACAGGGACCTATGGCTACACCTTC
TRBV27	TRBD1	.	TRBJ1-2	CASSLLPRQGGNGYTF	TGTGCCAGCAGTTTATTGCCCAGACAGGGAGGTAATGGCTACACCTTC
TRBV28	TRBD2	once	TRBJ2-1	CASSFLAGGRDNEQFF	TGTGCCAGCAGTTTTTTAGCGGGGGGGCGCGACAATGAGCAGTTCTTC
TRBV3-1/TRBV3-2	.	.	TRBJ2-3	CASSQKGSFDTQYF	TGTGCCAGCAGCCAAAAGGGTAGTTTCGATACGCAGTATTTT
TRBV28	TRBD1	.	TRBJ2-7	CASSPPGTGYEQYF	TGTGCCAGCAGTCCGCCCGGGACAGGATACGAGCAGTACTTC
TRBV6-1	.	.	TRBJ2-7	CASSESLKFYEQYF	TGTGCCAGCAGTGAATCACTAAAGTTCTACGAGCAGTACTTC
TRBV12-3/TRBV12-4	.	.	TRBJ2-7	CASSFYSSYEQYF	TGTGCCAGCAGTTTTTACAGCTCCTACGAGCAGTACTTC
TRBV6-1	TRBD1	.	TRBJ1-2	CASSEALDRVYGYTF	TGTGCCAGCAGTGAAGCGCTGGACAGGGTCTATGGCTACACCTTC
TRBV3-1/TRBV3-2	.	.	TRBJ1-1	CASSQGRDTEAFF	TGTGCCAGCAGCCAAGGCCGCGACACTGAAGCTTTCTTT
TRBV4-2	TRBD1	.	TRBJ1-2	CASSLRGQNYGYTF	TGTGCCAGCAGCCTCAGGGGGCAAAACTATGGCTACACCTTC
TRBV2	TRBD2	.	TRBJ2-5	CASRTRTGGETQYF	TGTGCCAGCAGAACCCGGACGGGAGGGGAGACCCAGTACTTC
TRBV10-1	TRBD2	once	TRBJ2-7	CASSSGTRPYEQYF	TGCGCCAGCAGCTCCGGGACTAGACCTTACGAGCAGTACTTC
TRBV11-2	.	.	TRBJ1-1	CASSLDPAANTEAFF	TGTGCCAGCAGCTTAGATCCTGCAGCCAACACTGAAGCTTTCTTT
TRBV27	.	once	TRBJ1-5	CASSLSVGQPQHF	TGTGCCAGCAGTTTATCTGTGGGGCAGCCCCAGCATTTT
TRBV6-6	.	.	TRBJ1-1	CASSSSMGQGNTEAFF	TGTGCCAGCAGCTCCTCGATGGGGCAGGGGAACACTGAAGCTTTCTTT
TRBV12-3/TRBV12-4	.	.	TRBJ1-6	CASRRTGNSPLHF	TGTGCCAGCAGACGTACAGGGAATTCACCCCTCCACTTT
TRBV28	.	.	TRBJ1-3	CASSFSRVPSGNTIYF	TGTGCCAGCAGTTTTTCTAGGGTCCCCTCTGGAAACACCATATATTTT
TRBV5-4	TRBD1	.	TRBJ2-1	CASSGGQENEQFF	TGTGCCAGCAGCGGCGGACAGGAAAATGAGCAGTTCTTC
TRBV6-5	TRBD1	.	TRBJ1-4	CASIRGSTNEKLFF	TGTGCCAGCATCAGGGGGTCAACTAATGAAAAACTGTTTTTT
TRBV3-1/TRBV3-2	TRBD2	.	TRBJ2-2	CASSLRRDLAGVTGELFF	TGTGCCAGCAGCCTCCGAAGAGATTTAGCGGGGGTCACCGGGGAGCTGTTTTTT
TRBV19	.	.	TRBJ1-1	CATNIGPMNTEAFF	TGTGCCACCAACATTGGTCCCATGAACACTGAAGCTTTCTTT
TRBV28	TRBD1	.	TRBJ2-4	CASSFQGVKNIQYF	TGTGCCAGCAGTTTCCAGGGGGTCAAAAACATTCAGTACTTC
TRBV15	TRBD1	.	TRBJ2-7	CATSRVTGAYEQYF	TGTGCCACCAGCAGAGTTACAGGGGCCTACGAGCAGTACTTC
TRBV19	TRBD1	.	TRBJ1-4	CATKPGQGNEKLFF	TGTGCCACGAAACCGGGACAGGGGAACGAAAAACTGTTTTTT
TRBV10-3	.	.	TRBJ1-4	CAISVSTNEKLFF	TGTGCCATCAGTGTTAGTACTAATGAAAAACTGTTTTTT
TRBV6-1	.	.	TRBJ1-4	CASSEVTGGEKLFF	TGTGCCAGCAGTGAAGTTACGGGGGGAGAAAAACTGTTTTTT
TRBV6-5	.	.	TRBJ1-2	CASRAAPTNYGYTF	TGTGCCAGCAGAGCAGCTCCCACTAACTATGGCTACACCTTC
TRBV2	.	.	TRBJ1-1	CASAIWNTEAFF	TGTGCCAGTGCCATATGGAACACTGAAGCTTTCTTT
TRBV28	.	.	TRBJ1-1	CASSFGPNTEAFF	TGTGCCAGCAGTTTTGGGCCGAACACTGAAGCTTTCTTT
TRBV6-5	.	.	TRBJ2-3	CASTLTLDTQYF	TGTGCCAGCACATTGACATTGGATACGCAGTATTTT
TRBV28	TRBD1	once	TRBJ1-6	CASSEDRASPLHF	TGTGCCAGCAGTGAAGACAGGGCTTCACCCCTCCACTTT
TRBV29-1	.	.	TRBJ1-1	CSVAARGDTEAFF	TGCAGCGTTGCGGCCCGGGGGGACACTGAAGCTTTCTTT
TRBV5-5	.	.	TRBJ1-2	CASSWTDSRSYGYTF	TGTGCCAGCAGCTGGACAGATAGTAGGAGCTATGGCTACACCTTC
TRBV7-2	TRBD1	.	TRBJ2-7	CASSSSGQGYEQYF	TGTGCCAGCAGCTCGTCGGGACAGGGCTACGAGCAGTACTTC